The present T cell receptor beta chain was sequenced within a study of T cell repertoires in cytomegalovirus infection. This clonotype has only a few counts. Its antigen is as yet unknown. TCRdb redid the calling of the reads with MiXCR, one entry per CDR3 protein. The data hold about 920,000 distinct CDR3 sequences, with less than 35% observed a single time. V gave up 8 bases and J gave up 7 bases, with 14 bases separating them. This CDR3 has 12 amino acids. Per the germline V gene, CDR1 is LNHNV and CDR2 is YYDKDF (reference sequence). This clonotype originated in a human donor in good health (CMV status not recorded). Some clones in this sample may be carry-over from other donors' samples. The material was cultured CD8+ T cells from PBMCs, obtained from culture after CMV antigen stimulation. The rearrangement joins TRBV15 to TRBJ1-1, with D hard to call. The CDR3 loop reads CATLADRGEAFF. DNA for the CDR3: TGTGCCACCTTGGCCGACCGGGGTGAAGCTTTCTTT.